These 9 T cell receptor beta chains originate from one sample sequenced in a study of cytomegalovirus exposure and HLA in healthy donors (dated by TCRdb to the late 2010s). Libraries were built with the immunoSEQ multiplex PCR assay. For the multiplex PCR, a mixture combining 60 forward primers for TCR Vbeta segments and 13 reverse primers for TCR Jbeta segments was used. The source is immuneACCESS, and TCRdb retained only in-frame sequences with V and J called. Part of the clones is not carried over; for the studies checked, unresolved V genes explain less than half of this, and the remainder is unexplained. The sample contains 60,000 to 70,000 clones, 70% to 80% of them found a single time. The ten largest clonotypes hold around 7.8% of the sample. Sequencing was performed on PBMCs. These receptors originate from a man between 18 and 35 years old in good health and CMV-seropositive.

The chain recombines TRBV30 with TRBJ1-1, with TRBD1 matching over 9 bases. J gave up 5 bases and V 2 bases, and 3 bases lay outside the gene matches. There are 13 residues in the CDR3. Germline CDR1 GTSNPN, CDR2 SVGIG (reference sequence). CDR3 in amino acids: CAWSIQGATEAFF. The CDR3 bases are TGTGCCTGGAGTATACAGGGGGCGACTGAAGCTTTCTTT.

The CDR3 reads CASNDFANTEAFF. CDR3 DNA sequence: TGTGCCAGCAACGACTTTGCGAACACTGAAGCTTTCTTT. This rearrangement joins TRBV5-6 to TRBJ1-1; no definite D call. Trimming stripped 6 bases from V and 1 base from J, with 10 bases between. The CDR3 spans 13 residues. Germline CDR1 and CDR2: SGHDT and YYEEEE.

The DNA of the CDR3 is TGTGCCAGCAGCCCAGGGGGACACGAGCAGTACTTC. The encoded protein is CASSPGGHEQYF. The genes are TRBV27 and TRBJ2-7; 7 bases map to TRBD1. Germline loops: CDR1 MNHEY, CDR2 SMNVEV (reference sequence). V was pared by 6 bases and J by 5 bases, with 4 bases of the junction left unmatched. This CDR3 contains 12 residues.

V usage is TRBV7-9 and J usage is TRBJ1-5, with 8 bases lining up with TRBD1. Germline CDR1 and CDR2: SEHNR and FQNEAQ (reference sequence). The CDR3 extends over 14 amino acids. V trimming: 3 bases; J trimming: 5 bases; junction bases outside the gene matches: 3. The CDR3 region is CASSFGQGHQPQHF. In nucleotides, the CDR3 is TGTGCCAGCAGCTTCGGACAGGGCCATCAGCCCCAGCATTTT.

The chain carries TRBV30 and TRBJ2-1; 7 bases are shared with TRBD2. Per the germline V gene, CDR1 is GTSNPN and CDR2 is SVGIG (reference sequence). The CDR3 length is 14 residues. V was clipped by 2 bases and J by 0 bases; unmatched bases: 1. As DNA, the CDR3 is TGTGCCTGGAGTCTAGCGGCCTCCTACAATGAGCAGTTCTTC. This sequence encodes CAWSLAASYNEQFF.

This chain connects TRBV5-1 to TRBJ2-2; TRBD1 matches 7 bases. This CDR3 region has 14 residues. Germline assignment: CDR1 SGHRS and CDR2 YFSETQ. After removal of 4 bases from V and 7 bases from J, the junction contained 7 bases not matched to a gene. CDR3: CASSTGQAGGELFF. The DNA for the CDR3 is TGCGCCAGCAGCACAGGACAGGCGGGCGGGGAGCTGTTTTTT.

The chain carries TRBV2 and TRBJ2-1; D might be TRBD2 (6 bases). The CDR3 covers 16 residues. Trimming took 6 bases from V and 0 from J, leaving 15 bases between them. Germline V gene lookup returns CDR1 SNHLY and CDR2 FYNNEI. The CDR3 coding sequence is TGTGCCAGCAGCGCTGGACTAACCCACTCCTACAATGAGCAGTTCTTC. It is translated as CASSAGLTHSYNEQFF.

V gene TRBV30 combines with J gene TRBJ1-2, with D perhaps matching TRBD1 (5 bases). V gave up 0 bases and J gave up 0 bases, with 14 bases separating them. Per the germline V gene, CDR1 is GTSNPN and CDR2 is SVGIG (reference sequence). The CDR3 loop spans 16 amino acids. The chain's CDR3 is CAWSVSRTRANYGYTF. CDR3 bases: TGTGCCTGGAGTGTATCCCGTACCAGGGCTAACTATGGCTACACCTTC.

The chain couples TRBV29-1 to TRBJ1-2; 7 bases align to TRBD1. This CDR3 is 13 amino acids long. V dropped 4 bases and J dropped 8; count of bases not matched to a gene: 10. CDR1 and CDR2 from the germline V gene are SQVTM and ANQGSEA. CDR3 loop: CSVVRRGQRGYTF. The CDR3 nucleotides read TGCAGCGTTGTGCGGAGGGGGCAGAGGGGCTACACCTTC.